These T cell receptor beta chains were read from a single sample in a study of beta chain features in type 1 diabetes. Sequencing used immunoSEQ multiplex PCR; TCRdb keeps in-frame clones, though not all of them. The sample holds 130,000 to 150,000 clones, 6.9% seen once. Sample: central memory CD4+ T cells from blood. Every receptor here comes from a woman aged 25 to 45 in good health. CDR3s include the opening cysteine and the closing phenylalanine or tryptophan. D genes are given only for firm matches. Not every row has a clone size; where given, it reads once, few, many or a size class.

CDR3 protein | CDR3 DNA | V gene | D gene | J gene | clone size
CASSFSGRAITGELFF | TGTGCCAGCAGCTTCAGCGGGAGAGCTATCACCGGGGAGCTGTTTTTT | TRBV27 | TRBD2 | TRBJ2-2 | NA
CASSPTGVTEAFF | TGTGCCAGCAGCCCCACAGGGGTCACTGAAGCTTTCTTT | TRBV7-9 | TRBD1 | TRBJ1-1 | NA
CASSIKVEVNYGYTF | TGTGCCAGTAGTATAAAGGTCGAGGTGAACTATGGCTACACCTTC | TRBV19 | NA | TRBJ1-2 | NA
CASSPTSTAYNEQFF | TGTGCCAGCTCACCGACTAGCACTGCCTACAATGAGCAGTTCTTC | TRBV18 | TRBD2 | TRBJ2-1 | many
CASSTRTGSTDTQYF | TGTGCCAGTAGCACCCGGACAGGGAGCACAGATACGCAGTATTTT | TRBV19 | TRBD1 | TRBJ2-3 | few
CASSYSIGRVNEQYF | TGTGCCAGCAGTTACTCGATCGGGAGGGTCAACGAGCAGTACTTC | TRBV6-6 | TRBD2 | TRBJ2-7 | NA
CASSLGVTGRSGNTIYF | TGTGCCAGCAGCTTAGGGGTAACAGGCCGCTCTGGAAACACCATATATTTT | TRBV7-2 | NA | TRBJ1-3 | NA
CASSQSTGFEKLFF | TGCGCCAGCAGCCAAAGCACGGGGTTCGAAAAACTGTTTTTT | TRBV4-1 | NA | TRBJ1-4 | NA
CASSPSGLASETQYF | TGTGCCAGCAGCCCCTCCGGACTAGCATCTGAGACCCAGTACTTC | TRBV9 | TRBD2 | TRBJ2-5 | many
CAWRKGLAGGGDGVTQYF | TGTGCCTGGAGAAAGGGGCTAGCGGGAGGGGGGGATGGTGTGACCCAGTACTTC | TRBV30 | TRBD2 | TRBJ2-5 | NA
CASSFGQWTETQYF | TGTGCCAGCAGTTTCGGACAGTGGACAGAGACCCAGTACTTC | TRBV6-5 | NA | TRBJ2-5 | few
CASSDGTSGGFQETQYF | TGTGCCAGCAGCGATGGGACTAGCGGGGGGTTCCAAGAGACCCAGTACTTC | TRBV9 | TRBD2 | TRBJ2-5 | NA
CASSADGTIYGYTF | TGTGCCAGCAGCGCAGACGGGACAATATATGGCTACACCTTC | TRBV9 | NA | TRBJ1-2 | few
CASSWPGGNEQFF | TGTGCCAGCAGTTGGCCAGGGGGCAATGAGCAGTTCTTC | TRBV6-5 | TRBD1 | TRBJ2-1 | few
CAISGSSYEQYF | TGTGCCATCAGCGGGAGCTCCTACGAGCAGTACTTC | TRBV10-3 | NA | TRBJ2-7 | few
CASSLTPGSGANVLTF | TGCGCCAGCAGCTTGACACCGGGCTCTGGGGCCAACGTCCTGACTTTC | TRBV5-1 | NA | TRBJ2-6 | few
CASSFTGGPYEQYF | TGTGCCAGCAGCTTTACGGGAGGGCCCTACGAGCAGTACTTC | TRBV11-1 | TRBD2 | TRBJ2-7 | many
CATGILRGTGTSEQYF | TGTGCCACCGGGATCCTTCGAGGGACAGGAACAAGCGAGCAGTACTTC | TRBV15 | TRBD1 | TRBJ2-7 | many
CASSRTGKETQYF | TGTGCCAGCAGCCGGACAGGGAAAGAGACCCAGTACTTC | TRBV6-5 | TRBD1 | TRBJ2-5 | few
CASSLNRGSGGYTF | TGTGCCAGCAGTCTTAACAGGGGCAGCGGTGGCTACACCTTC | TRBV6-5 | TRBD1 | TRBJ1-2 | NA
CASSTNGQLKDGYTF | TGCGCCAGCAGCACGAACGGTCAACTGAAAGATGGCTACACCTTC | TRBV5-1 | NA | TRBJ1-2 | many
CASSATSGSYNEQFF | TGTGCCAGCAGCGCGACTAGCGGGAGCTACAATGAGCAGTTCTTC | TRBV9 | TRBD2 | TRBJ2-1 | many
CASTSAAYNEQFF | TGTGCCAGCACAAGCGCGGCCTACAATGAGCAGTTCTTC | TRBV2 | NA | TRBJ2-1 | NA
CASSSGQGLIGYTF | TGTGCCAGCAGTTCGGGACAGGGGTTGATAGGCTACACCTTC | TRBV28 | TRBD1 | TRBJ1-2 | NA
CASSEGVGGPLQNIQYF | TGTGCCAGCAGTGAAGGTGTAGGAGGGCCCCTTCAGAACATTCAGTACTTC | TRBV6-1 | NA | TRBJ2-4 | few
CAWSAGQGFSYEQYF | TGTGCCTGGAGTGCCGGACAGGGGTTTTCCTACGAGCAGTACTTC | TRBV30 | TRBD1 | TRBJ2-7 | few
CAISETGYEQYF | TGTGCCATCAGTGAGACAGGGTACGAGCAGTACTTC | TRBV10-3 | NA | TRBJ2-7 | NA
CASRDGGSPAYEQYF | TGTGCCAGCAGGGACGGGGGGTCCCCGGCCTACGAGCAGTACTTC | TRBV7-2 | TRBD2 | TRBJ2-7 | few
CASKNRGSATEAFF | TGTGCCAGCAAGAACAGGGGGTCGGCCACTGAAGCTTTCTTT | TRBV6-4 | TRBD1 | TRBJ1-1 | NA
CASSRDLERDLYYNEQFF | TGTGCCAGCAGCCGAGACCTCGAGCGGGACTTGTACTACAATGAGCAGTTCTTC | TRBV4-2 | TRBD2 | TRBJ2-1 | NA
CASSLDPGRGSEQYF | TGTGCCAGCAGCTTGGATCCAGGGCGGGGGTCCGAGCAGTACTTC | TRBV5-4 | TRBD2 | TRBJ2-7 | NA
CASSQSGNSETQYF | TGTGCCAGCAGCCAAAGCGGGAACTCGGAGACCCAGTACTTC | TRBV7-2 | TRBD2 | TRBJ2-5 | many
CASSLAGSYYGYTF | TGCGCCAGCAGCTTGGCCGGGAGTTACTATGGCTACACCTTC | TRBV5-1 | NA | TRBJ1-2 | few
CASSLPGAKNIQYF | TGTGCCAGCAGTTTGCCCGGAGCCAAAAACATTCAGTACTTC | TRBV28 | NA | TRBJ2-4 | NA
CASRVDRATYNEQFF | TGTGCCAGCAGAGTCGACAGGGCTACCTACAATGAGCAGTTCTTC | TRBV2 | TRBD1 | TRBJ2-1 | NA
CASRGTVLSYEQYF | TGTGCCAGCAGGGGGACAGTCCTCTCCTACGAGCAGTACTTC | TRBV2 | TRBD1 | TRBJ2-7 | few
CASSQSGTGGSTDTQYF | TGCGCCAGCAGCCAATCCGGGACAGGGGGAAGCACAGATACGCAGTATTTT | TRBV4-1 | TRBD1 | TRBJ2-3 | NA
CASSLGTSDYNEQFF | TGTGCCAGCAGCCTCGGGACTAGCGACTACAATGAGCAGTTCTTC | TRBV9 | TRBD2 | TRBJ2-1 | NA
CASSLQDGEQFF | TGTGCCAGCTCACTACAGGACGGGGAGCAGTTCTTC | TRBV18 | NA | TRBJ2-1 | few
CASSATGEQGQPQHF | TGCGCCAGCAGCGCGACAGGGGAACAGGGTCAGCCCCAGCATTTT | TRBV5-1 | TRBD1 | TRBJ1-5 | few
CASSLYGKSTDTQYF | TGTGCCAGCAGTTTATACGGGAAAAGCACAGATACGCAGTATTTT | TRBV6-5 | NA | TRBJ2-3 | few
CATSRGQGAGEQFF | TGTGCCACCAGCAGGGGACAGGGGGCAGGCGAGCAGTTCTTC | TRBV15 | TRBD1 | TRBJ2-1 | many
CASGFRQGGEKLFF | TGTGCCAGCGGGTTCAGACAGGGAGGAGAAAAACTGTTTTTT | TRBV2 | TRBD1 | TRBJ1-4 | few
CASSVDNSGNTIYF | TGTGCCAGCAGCGTAGATAATTCTGGAAACACCATATATTTT | TRBV9 | NA | TRBJ1-3 | NA